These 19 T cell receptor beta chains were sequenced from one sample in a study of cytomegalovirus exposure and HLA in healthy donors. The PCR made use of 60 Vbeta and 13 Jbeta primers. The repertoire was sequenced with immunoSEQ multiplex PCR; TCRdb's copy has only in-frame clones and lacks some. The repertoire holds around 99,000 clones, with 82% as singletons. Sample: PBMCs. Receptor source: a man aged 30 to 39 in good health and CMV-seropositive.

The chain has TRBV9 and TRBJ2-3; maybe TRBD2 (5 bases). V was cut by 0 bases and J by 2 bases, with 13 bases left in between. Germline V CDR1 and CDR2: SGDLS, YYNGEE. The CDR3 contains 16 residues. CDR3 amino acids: CASSVDGDRLTDTQYF. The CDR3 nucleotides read TGTGCCAGCAGCGTAGACGGGGATCGCCTCACAGATACGCAGTATTTT.

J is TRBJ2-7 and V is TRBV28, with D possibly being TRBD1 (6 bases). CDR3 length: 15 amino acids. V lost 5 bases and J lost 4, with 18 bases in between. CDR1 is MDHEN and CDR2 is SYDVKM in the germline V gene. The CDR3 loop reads CASSTSRDKLYEQYF. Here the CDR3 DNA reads TGTGCCAGCAGTACATCCCGGGACAAGCTATACGAGCAGTACTTC.

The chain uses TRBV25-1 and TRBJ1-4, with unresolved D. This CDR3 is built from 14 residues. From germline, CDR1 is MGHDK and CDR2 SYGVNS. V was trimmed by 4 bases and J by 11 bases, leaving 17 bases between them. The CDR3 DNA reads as TGTGCCAGCAGTGGAGAAAGGATGGGGAGCAAACTGTTTTTT. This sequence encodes CASSGERMGSKLFF.

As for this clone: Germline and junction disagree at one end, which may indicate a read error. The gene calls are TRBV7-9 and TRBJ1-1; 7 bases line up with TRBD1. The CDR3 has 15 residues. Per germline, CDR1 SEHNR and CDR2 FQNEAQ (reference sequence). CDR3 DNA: TGTTCCAGCAGCTTTGACAGGGAATGGAGCACTGAAGCTTTCTTT. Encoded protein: CSSSFDREWSTEAFF.

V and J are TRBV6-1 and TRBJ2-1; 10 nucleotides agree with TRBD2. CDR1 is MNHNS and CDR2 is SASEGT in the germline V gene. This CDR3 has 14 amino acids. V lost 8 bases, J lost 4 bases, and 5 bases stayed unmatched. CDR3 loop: CASGAGGKYNEQFF. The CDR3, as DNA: TGTGCCAGCGGAGCGGGGGGGAAGTACAATGAGCAGTTCTTC.

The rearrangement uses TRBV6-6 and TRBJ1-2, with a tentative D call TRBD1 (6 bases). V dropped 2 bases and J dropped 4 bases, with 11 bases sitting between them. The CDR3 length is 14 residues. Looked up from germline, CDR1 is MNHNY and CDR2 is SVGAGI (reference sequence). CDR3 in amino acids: CASSYGGQLYGYTF. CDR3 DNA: TGTGCCAGCAGTTACGGGGGACAACTCTATGGCTACACCTTC.

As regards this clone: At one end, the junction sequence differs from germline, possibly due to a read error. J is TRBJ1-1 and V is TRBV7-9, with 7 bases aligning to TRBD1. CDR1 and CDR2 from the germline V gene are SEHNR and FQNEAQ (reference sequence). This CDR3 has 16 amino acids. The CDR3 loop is CSSSLSRGKPSTEAFF. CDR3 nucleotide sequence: TGTTCCAGCAGCTTAAGCAGGGGGAAGCCGAGCACTGAAGCTTTCTTT.

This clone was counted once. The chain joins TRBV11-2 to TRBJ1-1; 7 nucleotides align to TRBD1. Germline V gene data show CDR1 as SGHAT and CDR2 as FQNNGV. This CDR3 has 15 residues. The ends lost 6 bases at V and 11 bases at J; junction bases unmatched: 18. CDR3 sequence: CASSIDGTAVSRAFF. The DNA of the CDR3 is TGTGCCAGCAGTATCGACGGGACAGCCGTCTCGCGGGCTTTCTTT. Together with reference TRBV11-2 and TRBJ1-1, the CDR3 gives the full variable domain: EAGVAQSPRYKIIEKRQSVAFWCNPISGHATLYWYQQILGQGPKLLIQFQNNGVVDDSQLPKDRFSAERLKGVDSTLKIQPAKLEDSAVYLCASSIDGTAVSRAFFGQGTRLTVV.

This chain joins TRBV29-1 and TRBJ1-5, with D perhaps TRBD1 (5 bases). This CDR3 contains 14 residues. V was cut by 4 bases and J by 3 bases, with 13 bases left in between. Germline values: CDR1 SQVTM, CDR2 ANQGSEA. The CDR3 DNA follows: TGCAGCGTTGGCGACAGTGGAGCCAATCAGCCCCAGCATTTT. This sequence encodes CSVGDSGANQPQHF.

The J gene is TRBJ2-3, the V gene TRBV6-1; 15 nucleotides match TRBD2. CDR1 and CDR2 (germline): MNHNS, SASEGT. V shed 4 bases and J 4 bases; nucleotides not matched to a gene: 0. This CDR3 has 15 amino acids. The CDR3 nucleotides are TGTGCCAGCAGTGGGACTAGCGGGGGGGCAGATACGCAGTATTTT. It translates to CASSGTSGGADTQYF.

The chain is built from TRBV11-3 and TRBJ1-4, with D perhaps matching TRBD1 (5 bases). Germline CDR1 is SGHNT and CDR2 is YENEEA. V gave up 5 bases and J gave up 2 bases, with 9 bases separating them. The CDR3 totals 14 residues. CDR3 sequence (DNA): TGTGCCAGCAGCCCGGGGGTGACTAATGAAAAACTGTTTTTT. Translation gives CASSPGVTNEKLFF.

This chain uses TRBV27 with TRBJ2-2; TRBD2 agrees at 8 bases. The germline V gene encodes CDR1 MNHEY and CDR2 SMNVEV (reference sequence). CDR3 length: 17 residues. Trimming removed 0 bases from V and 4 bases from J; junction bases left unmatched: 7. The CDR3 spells CASSLSVQRGFTGELFF. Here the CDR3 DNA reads TGTGCCAGCAGTTTATCGGTCCAGCGGGGGTTCACCGGGGAGCTGTTTTTT.

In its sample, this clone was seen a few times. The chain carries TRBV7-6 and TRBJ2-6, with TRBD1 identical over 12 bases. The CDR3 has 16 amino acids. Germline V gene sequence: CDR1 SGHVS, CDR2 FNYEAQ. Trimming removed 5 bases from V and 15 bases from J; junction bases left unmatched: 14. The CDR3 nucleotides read TGTGCCAGCAGCCCCGGGACAGGGGGCGTTAAGGGTAGCCTGACTTTC. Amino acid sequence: CASSPGTGGVKGSLTF.

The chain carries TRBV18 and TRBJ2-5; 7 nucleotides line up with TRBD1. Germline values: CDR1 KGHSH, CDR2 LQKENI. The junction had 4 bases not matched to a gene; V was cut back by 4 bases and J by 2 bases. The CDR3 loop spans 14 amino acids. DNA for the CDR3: TGTGCCAGCTCACTCCGGGACAGTCAAGAGACCCAGTACTTC. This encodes CASSLRDSQETQYF. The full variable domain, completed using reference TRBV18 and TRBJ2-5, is NAGVMQNPRHLVRRRGQEARLRCSPMKGHSHVYWYRQLPEEGLKFMVYLQKENIIDESGMPKERFSAEFPKEGPSILRIQQVVRGDSAAYFCASSLRDSQETQYFGPGTRLLVL.

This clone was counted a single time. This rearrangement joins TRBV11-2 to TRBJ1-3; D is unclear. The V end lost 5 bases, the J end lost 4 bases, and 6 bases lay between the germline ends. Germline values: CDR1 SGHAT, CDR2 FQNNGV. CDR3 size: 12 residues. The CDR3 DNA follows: TGTGCCAGCAGCCAATCCGGAAACACCATATATTTT. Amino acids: CASSQSGNTIYF.

The CDR3 loop reads CASSLLTSGGYSTDTQYF. The CDR3 DNA reads TGTGCCAGCAGTTTACTGACTAGCGGGGGTTATAGCACAGATACGCAGTATTTT. V is TRBV27 and J is TRBJ2-3; 12 bases are a match to TRBD2. This CDR3 contains 18 residues. Unmatched junction bases numbered 6, after V lost 2 bases and J lost 0 bases. CDR1 is MNHEY and CDR2 is SMNVEV in the germline V gene (reference sequence).

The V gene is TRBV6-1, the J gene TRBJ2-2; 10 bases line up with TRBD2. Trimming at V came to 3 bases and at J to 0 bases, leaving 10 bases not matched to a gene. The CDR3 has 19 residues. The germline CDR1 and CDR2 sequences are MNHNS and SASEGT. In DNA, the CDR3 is TGTGCCAGCAGTGAGTCCGGACTAGCGGATGTTGCGAACACCGGGGAGCTGTTTTTT. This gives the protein CASSESGLADVANTGELFF.

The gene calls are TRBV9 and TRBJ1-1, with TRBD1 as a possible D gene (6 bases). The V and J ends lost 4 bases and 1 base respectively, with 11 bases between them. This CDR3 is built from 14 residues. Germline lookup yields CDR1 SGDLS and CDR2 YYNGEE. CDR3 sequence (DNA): TGTGCCAGCAGCCCGGGACAACAGAACACTGAAGCTTTCTTT. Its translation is CASSPGQQNTEAFF.

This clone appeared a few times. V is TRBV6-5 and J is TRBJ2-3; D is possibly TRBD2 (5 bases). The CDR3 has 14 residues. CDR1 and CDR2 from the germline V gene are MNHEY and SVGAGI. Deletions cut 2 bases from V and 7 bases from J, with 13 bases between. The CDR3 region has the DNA TGTGCCAGCAGTTACCGCTACCGGGGTTATACGCAGTATTTT. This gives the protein CASSYRYRGYTQYF.